The clone carrying this T cell receptor beta chain was found a few times. The target antigen is unknown. Trimming removed 5 bases from V and 7 bases from J, with 20 bases in between. The CDR3 has 15 amino acids. The V gene's germline CDR1 is SGHRS and CDR2 YFSETQ. Quantitative molecular-barcoded 5'-RACE generated the TCR beta libraries. One entry per CDR3 protein, called by TCRdb with MiXCR from the 5' RACE reads. In the table there are roughly 300,000 distinct CDR3 sequences, 7.5% to 9% of which are singletons. The data were taken from a study of CD8 T cells in ankylosing spondylitis. Broader study findings: One TCR beta motif, made up of roughly eight highly homologous variants, appeared characteristic of ankylosing spondylitis blood.

Sequences were obtained from blood, either unsorted or a sorted T cell fraction (not recorded which). The sequence came from a male donor with ankylosing spondylitis. The V and J genes are TRBV5-1 and TRBJ2-3; a weak D match, TRBD2 (5 bases). The CDR3 nucleotides read TGCGCCAGCAGTCCCGGGCCCCCCCCCGGGAATACGCAGTATTTT. Translation gives CASSPGPPPGNTQYF.